A single sample gave rise to the 8 T cell receptor beta chains below, sequenced in a study of human T cells and chemical hapten exposure. Time point defined: patch test 3, about 24 weeks after DPC sensitization. Sample treatment: therapeutic diphenylcyclopropenone sensitization with weekly scalp DPC. A single record per CDR3 protein comes from TCRdb applying MiXCR to the RACE reads. Of some 91,000 distinct CDR3 sequences detected, about 28% appear once; the ten largest clones hold 10%. This specimen consisted of whole blood, obtained in connection with sensitization to the hapten diphenylcyclopropenone (DPC). These TCRs come from a man aged 35 to 55 with alopecia areata. Some clones in this sample may be carry-over from other donors' samples.

J is TRBJ1-1 and V is TRBV7-2; D is uncertain. CDR3 length: 14 residues. V lost 2 bases, J lost 6 bases, and 13 bases lay in between. Germline V gene data show CDR1 as SGHTA and CDR2 as FQGNSA. For the CDR3, the DNA is TGTGCCAGCAGCTTAAGGTCGAGAAGGGCTGAAGCTTTCTTT. Amino acid sequence: CASSLRSRRAEAFF.

The V gene is TRBV24-1, the J gene TRBJ1-5; 7 nucleotides align to TRBD1. From germline, CDR1 is KGHDR and CDR2 SFDVKD. V shed 4 bases, J shed 5 bases, and the junction held 10 bases outside the gene matches. This CDR3 has 16 residues. The CDR3 DNA reads TGTGCCACCAGTGACTATACAGGGGAGGTCGATCAGCCCCAGCATTTT. This encodes CATSDYTGEVDQPQHF.

This clonotype has more than one count but fewer than ten. This chain links TRBV4-1 with TRBJ2-1, with TRBD2 identical over 10 bases. Germline V gives CDR1 MGHRA, CDR2 YSYEKL. After removal of 3 bases from V and 4 bases from J, the junction contained 9 bases not matched to a gene. The CDR3 contains 17 residues. In DNA form, the CDR3 reads TGCGCCAGCAGCCACCAAGGAGCGGGAGGGCCGTACAATGAGCAGTTCTTC. This codes for CASSHQGAGGPYNEQFF.

This chain links TRBV7-2 with TRBJ1-1; a possible D gene is TRBD1 (6 bases). This CDR3 contains 12 residues. Between the trimmed V and J ends, which lost 7 bases and 5 bases, there was a span of 11 bases. Germline-derived CDR1 and CDR2 are SGHTA and FQGNSA. The CDR3 nucleotides are TGTGCCAGCAATTCAGGGGCAACTGAAGCTTTCTTT. Its translation: CASNSGATEAFF.

V gene TRBV15 combines with J gene TRBJ2-7; 10 bases are a match to TRBD1. V lost 3 bases and J lost 3; bases outside the gene matches: 5. The length of the CDR3 is 15 residues. CDR1 and CDR2 (germline): LNHNV, YYDKDF (reference sequence). This CDR3 is CATSSSRDRGYEQYF. The CDR3 nucleotides are TGTGCCACCAGCAGCAGCCGGGACAGGGGCTACGAGCAGTACTTC.

This clonotype was seen once. The gene calls are TRBV6-5 and TRBJ1-2, with 8 bases matching TRBD1. This CDR3 spans 13 amino acids. Per the germline V gene, CDR1 is MNHEY and CDR2 is SVGAGI. The junction had 2 bases not matched to a gene; V was cut back by 2 bases and J by 6 bases. Written as DNA, the CDR3 is TGTGCCAGCAGTTACGAGACAGGGGATGGCTACACCTTC. This gives the protein CASSYETGDGYTF.

This clonotype appeared a few times. V gene TRBV20-1 combines with J gene TRBJ1-2, with a weak D call TRBD1 (5 bases). Trimming pared 6 bases from V and 2 bases from J, leaving 13 bases between. The CDR3 runs to 13 residues. Germline-derived CDR1 and CDR2 are DFQATT and SNEGSKA (reference sequence). This CDR3 is CSASLDRNYGYTF. The CDR3, as DNA: TGCAGTGCCTCCCTCGACAGAAACTATGGCTACACCTTC.

The chain couples TRBV27 to TRBJ1-1; D ambiguous. Germline values: CDR1 MNHEY, CDR2 SMNVEV (reference sequence). The CDR3 has 12 residues. With 7 bases removed from V and 0 bases from J, the gap between germline ends came to 6 bases. The CDR3 region is CASTGLNTEAFF. DNA of the CDR3: TGTGCCAGCACCGGACTGAACACTGAAGCTTTCTTT.